These 2 T cell receptor beta chains were all obtained from the same sample, sequenced in a study of OX40 agonist ivuxolimab in advanced cancers. Assay: immunoSEQ multiplex PCR; the TCRdb copy retains only in-frame clones and omits some. The data show 50,000 to 60,000 clones, about 90% seen once. The sample in question was CD4+ or CD8+ T cells sorted from blood, obtained in a trial of the OX40 agonist ivuxolimab. Receptors were obtained from an adult with an advanced solid tumor such as melanoma, head and neck, liver or kidney cancer.

This chain connects TRBV30 to TRBJ2-3, with D perhaps matching TRBD1 (6 bases). Trimming stripped 4 bases from V and 0 bases from J, with 17 bases between. This CDR3 spans 16 amino acids. Germline V lookup: CDR1 GTSNPN, CDR2 SVGIG (reference sequence). The DNA for the CDR3 is TGTGCCTGGACCACAGGGTCATTTACTAGCACAGATACGCAGTATTTT. Amino acid sequence: CAWTTGSFTSTDTQYF.

V is TRBV6-4 and J is TRBJ2-5; D is unresolved. Trimming took off 8 bases at V and 8 bases at J, with 9 bases between the two ends. The CDR3 spans 10 residues. Germline V gives CDR1 MRHNA, CDR2 SNTAGT. The CDR3: CASGDGTQYF. The CDR3, as DNA: TGTGCCAGCGGAGACGGTACCCAGTACTTC.